These 20 T cell receptor beta chains came from one sample sequenced in a study of cytomegalovirus exposure and HLA in healthy donors. 60 Vbeta and 13 Jbeta primers were used in PCR. TCRdb's copy holds only in-frame clones and misses some; the assay was immunoSEQ multiplex PCR. The sample table includes about 99,000 clones. The sample consisted of PBMCs. The receptors come from a man between 35 and 55 years old in good health and CMV-seronegative.

This rearrangement joins TRBV18 to TRBJ2-7; 10 nucleotides line up with TRBD2. With V trimmed by 4 bases and J by 6 bases, 9 bases remained unmatched. There are 15 residues in the CDR3. Germline V gives CDR1 KGHSH, CDR2 LQKENI. CDR3 DNA sequence: TGTGCCAGCTCACAGGCAGCGGGAGGGCCACGCGAGCAGTACTTC. Its translation is CASSQAAGGPREQYF.

The chain carries TRBV7-6 and TRBJ2-3; D is ambiguous. The CDR3 covers 12 residues. The germline gives CDR1 SGHVS, CDR2 FNYEAQ. V was trimmed by 5 bases and J by 5 bases, leaving 8 bases between them. CDR3 region: CASSVPGDTQYF. The CDR3 DNA is TGTGCCAGCAGCGTCCCAGGAGATACGCAGTATTTT.

The chain carries TRBV9 and TRBJ2-7; 9 bases align to TRBD2. CDR1 and CDR2 from the germline V gene are SGDLS and YYNGEE. This CDR3 has 15 amino acids. V dropped 0 bases and J dropped 4; count of bases not matched to a gene: 5. The CDR3 region is CASSVGAGGTYEQYF. CDR3 nucleotide sequence: TGTGCCAGCAGCGTAGGGGCGGGAGGGACATACGAGCAGTACTTC.

V is TRBV28 and J is TRBJ2-5; the D gene is possibly TRBD2 (5 bases). The CDR3 is 14 amino acids. The V end lost 0 bases, the J end lost 0 bases, and 5 bases lay between the germline ends. From germline, CDR1 is MDHEN and CDR2 SYDVKM. As DNA, the CDR3 is TGTGCCAGCAGTTTATGGGACTACCAAGAGACCCAGTACTTC. It yields the protein CASSLWDYQETQYF.

The chain joins TRBV28 to TRBJ2-7, with no clear D. The germline V gene encodes CDR1 MDHEN and CDR2 SYDVKM. The V and J ends lost 3 bases and 3 bases respectively, with 6 bases between them. The CDR3 length is 12 residues. Written as DNA, the CDR3 is TGTGCCAGCAGTTTCGGGTACTACGAGCAGTACTTC. Its translation is CASSFGYYEQYF.

The gene calls are TRBV29-1 and TRBJ2-1, with D possibly TRBD2 on 6 matching bases. V lost 0 bases and J lost 0, with 12 bases in between. Per germline, CDR1 SQVTM and CDR2 ANQGSEA. The CDR3 consists of 16 residues. The chain's CDR3 is CSVEDLFGSSYNEQFF. The CDR3 DNA reads TGCAGCGTTGAAGATCTTTTCGGGAGCTCCTACAATGAGCAGTTCTTC.

As to this clone: Distinct nucleotide sequences in the sample also encode this CDR3. CDR3 region: CASSLDQGGSSSYNEQFF. The CDR3 region has the DNA TGTGCCAGCAGCTTAGATCAAGGTGGTTCTAGCTCCTACAATGAGCAGTTCTTC. The chain recombines TRBV11-3 with TRBJ2-1; D uncertain. The CDR3 contains 18 residues. Germline lookup yields CDR1 SGHNT and CDR2 YENEEA. V was clipped by 0 bases and J by 0 bases, with 15 bases between them.

This chain connects TRBV5-8 to TRBJ2-3; 11 bases are a match to TRBD2. V lost 4 bases, J lost 0 bases, and 7 bases stayed unmatched. CDR3 length: 17 amino acids. Germline-derived CDR1 and CDR2 are SGHTS and YDEGEE. CDR3 region: CASSITGTSGSTDTQYF. For the CDR3, the DNA is TGTGCCAGCAGCATAACCGGGACTAGCGGTAGCACAGATACGCAGTATTTT.

This chain connects TRBV6-5 to TRBJ2-2; 7 bases are shared with TRBD1. This CDR3 has 15 amino acids. Germline loops: CDR1 MNHEY, CDR2 SVGAGI. The V segment lost 5 bases and the J segment 3 bases; nucleotides outside the gene matches: 6. The DNA of the CDR3 is TGTGCCAGCAGTATCACAGGGGTTGACACCGGGGAGCTGTTTTTT. Translated, it gives CASSITGVDTGELFF.

CDR3 sequence reads: CASSLRTVNEKLFF. The CDR3 DNA sequence: TGTGCCAGCAGCTTACGGACTGTCAATGAAAAACTGTTTTTT. This rearrangement joins TRBV13 to TRBJ1-4; D gene ambiguous. This CDR3 spans 14 amino acids. Trimming stripped 2 bases from V and 5 bases from J, with 9 bases between. Germline loops: CDR1 PRHDT, CDR2 FYEKMQ (reference sequence).

This chain connects TRBV5-1 to TRBJ2-7; 7 bases agree with TRBD1. V was pared by 4 bases and J by 4 bases, with 8 bases of the junction left unmatched. The CDR3 spans 14 residues. Per the germline V gene, CDR1 is SGHRS and CDR2 is YFSETQ. The CDR3 here is CASSPGDRNYEQYF. The CDR3 nucleotides read TGCGCCAGCAGCCCCGGGGACAGAAATTACGAGCAGTACTTC. Together with reference TRBV5-1 and TRBJ2-7, the CDR3 gives the full variable domain: KAGVTQTPRYLIKTRGQQVTLSCSPISGHRSVSWYQQTPGQGLQFLFEYFSETQRNKGNFPGRFSGRQFSNSRSEMNVSTLELGDSALYLCASSPGDRNYEQYFGPGTRLTVT.

The rearrangement joins TRBV6-6 to TRBJ2-1, with 7 bases lining up with TRBD2. V lost 6 bases, J lost 1 base, and 6 bases stayed unmatched. This CDR3 is built from 15 residues. The germline V gene encodes CDR1 MNHNY and CDR2 SVGAGI (reference sequence). The CDR3 nucleotides read TGTGCCAGCAGGTCCGGGACTAATTCCTACAATGAGCAGTTCTTC. Encoded protein: CASRSGTNSYNEQFF.

This CDR3 reads CASSLGAGGPWGEQFF. The CDR3 DNA reads TGTGCCAGCAGCTTGGGTGCGGGAGGGCCTTGGGGGGAGCAGTTCTTC. The chain employs TRBV5-4 and TRBJ2-1; 9 positions agree with TRBD2. CDR3 length: 16 residues. The V gene's germline CDR1 is SGHNT and CDR2 YYREEE (reference sequence). Trimming took 0 bases from V and 10 from J; bases not matched to a gene: 11. The whole variable domain, remainder taken from reference TRBV5-4 and TRBJ2-1, is ETGVTQSPTHLIKTRGQQVTLRCSSQSGHNTVSWYQQALGQGPQFIFQYYREEENGRGNFPPRFSGLQFPNYSSELNVNALELDDSALYLCASSLGAGGPWGEQFFGPGTRLTVL.

The chain has TRBV28 and TRBJ1-5; D is possibly TRBD1 (6 bases). CDR3 length: 12 amino acids. V gave up 7 bases and J gave up 6 bases, with 10 bases separating them. CDR1 is MDHEN and CDR2 is SYDVKM in the germline V gene. CDR3 amino acids: CASTWDTQPQHF. DNA of the CDR3: TGTGCCAGCACCTGGGACACTCAGCCCCAGCATTTT.

The V call is TRBV5-6, the J call TRBJ2-5, with 7 bases aligning to TRBD2. Losses at the gene ends were 2 bases for V and 5 bases for J; bases not matched to a gene: 3. This CDR3 is built from 13 residues. Germline loops: CDR1 SGHDT, CDR2 YYEEEE. CDR3 coding DNA: TGTGCCAGCAGCTTTGGACTAGAGGAGACCCAGTACTTC. It yields the protein CASSFGLEETQYF. The full variable domain, with the rest looked up from reference TRBV5-6 and TRBJ2-5, is DAGVTQSPTHLIKTRGQQVTLRCSPKSGHDTVSWYQQALGQGPQFIFQYYEEEERQRGNFPDRFSGHQFPNYSSELNVNALLLGDSALYLCASSFGLEETQYFGPGTRLLVL.

The chain links TRBV27 to TRBJ1-2; maybe TRBD1 (5 bases). Trimming cost V 5 bases and J 3 bases, with 13 bases left between them. CDR3 size: 14 residues. Germline V gene sequence: CDR1 MNHEY, CDR2 SMNVEV (reference sequence). In nucleotides, the CDR3 is TGTGCCAGCAGTCCCTGGGGGGGGGACTATGGCTACACCTTC. Its protein is CASSPWGGDYGYTF.

The rearrangement joins TRBV7-9 to TRBJ1-2, with D unclear. The germline gives CDR1 SEHNR, CDR2 FQNEAQ (reference sequence). Trimming pared 1 base from V and 6 bases from J, leaving 6 bases between. The CDR3 loop spans 12 amino acids. CDR3 residues: CASSLDGHGYTF. The CDR3 region has the DNA TGTGCCAGCAGCTTAGATGGGCATGGCTACACCTTC.

This sequence joins TRBV9 and TRBJ2-3, with TRBD1 matching 7 bases. V lost 3 bases and J lost 6; bases outside the gene matches: 10. Germline CDR1 is SGDLS and CDR2 is YYNGEE. The CDR3 is 15 amino acids. The CDR3 sequence is CASSAYDRDGDTQYF. CDR3 DNA: TGTGCCAGCAGCGCCTACGACAGGGACGGGGATACGCAGTATTTT.

The rearrangement joins TRBV28 to TRBJ1-5, with TRBD1 as a possible D gene (5 bases). The germline CDR1 and CDR2 sequences are MDHEN and SYDVKM. The CDR3 spans 13 residues. Trimming pared 7 bases from V and 4 bases from J, leaving 11 bases between. In DNA, the CDR3 is TGTGCCAGCACATTCTACAGGAATCAGCCCCAGCATTTT. Translating it yields CASTFYRNQPQHF.

V usage is TRBV30 and J usage is TRBJ2-1; TRBD1 is a possible D gene (5 bases). V dropped 3 bases and J dropped 0 bases, with 12 bases sitting between them. The CDR3 length is 15 residues. The V gene's germline CDR1 is GTSNPN and CDR2 SVGIG (reference sequence). The DNA of the CDR3 is TGTGCCTGGAGGCATGGACACCTCTCCTACAATGAGCAGTTCTTC. This gives the protein CAWRHGHLSYNEQFF.